The TCR beta chain described here comes from a study of graft-versus-host responses after intestinal transplantation (TCRdb year 2021). For the study in its entirety: The transplants that recipients got were multivisceral, liver-intestinal, or isolated intestinal. Every recipient was given anti-thymocyte globulin induction, then maintenance tacrolimus and steroids for 3 to 4 years. After intestinal transplantation, graft-versus-host and host-versus-graft alloreactive T cell clones in the graft, circulation and bone marrow were tracked using bulk TCR-beta CDR3 sequencing. Alloreactive clones were identified by sequencing pre-transplant mixed lymphocyte reaction products and comparing these products with unstimulated pre-transplant donor and recipient T cells. Of the roughly 25 intestinal transplant recipients enrolled in the cohort, one of whom was a retransplant, a few patients without pretransplant specimens were excluded. Donor T cell macrochimerism was defined as a peak of at least 4% donor T cells among recipient peripheral blood mononuclear cells. Rather than going through the commercial service, samples from a few later patients were sequenced in-house on an Illumina MiSeq and processed with MiXCR. What the work shows at the level of the full study, not this receptor alone: Conclusions were limited by the relatively low number and heterogeneity of intestinal transplant patients. GvH clones were detected in recipient bone marrow, and some of these GvH clones were observed earlier in ileal mucosa or blood, consistent with an intestinal mucosal origin. Early after transplant, declines in HvG clones were associated with peak levels of circulating GvH clones. In the allografts of patients with donor T cell macrochimerism, GvH to HvG T cell clonal ratios were high.

The CDR3, from cysteine to phenylalanine, totals 15 residues. The only DNA kept is the CDR3, 45 bases in frame from the first base. Between the V and J ends, shortened by 1 base and 1 base respectively, the junction contains 11 bases. Taken from the germline V gene, the CDR1 and CDR2 loops are SGHRS and YFSETQ. The time point label for this specimen denotes: cells obtained before transplantation from donor or recipient. CD3+CD4+ and CD3+CD8+ populations were FACS-sorted from unstimulated pre-transplant donor and recipient cells taken from spleen or lymph nodes. The library was made by the immunoSEQ multiplex PCR assay. In most patients, genomic DNA was isolated using the Qiagen DNeasy Blood and Tissue Kit and sent frozen to Adaptive Biotechnologies for TCR sequencing. For most patients, genomic DNA was subjected to high-throughput TCR-beta CDR3 sequencing by Adaptive Biotechnologies. The paper's data handling went like this. Adaptive's ImmunoSEQ software was the source of the TCR sequencing data for 18 patients, while a few other patients were processed with MiXCR and VDJtools. CD4 versus CD8 sorting errors were corrected by removing sequences found in both subsets at a frequency ratio below 5:1. CDR3 nucleotide sequences shared between donor and recipient were removed because their origin could not be assigned. To count as alloreactive, a clone needed at least 2-fold expansion over unstimulated cells and a minimum CFSE-low frequency of 0.002% (template counts) or 0.001% (read counts). A clone was considered mappable if detected in the sequenced pre-transplant spleen, lymph node, or MLR CFSE-low populations of the donor or recipient. Cumulative frequency of alloreactive clones was calculated as a percentage of all sequences weighted by copy number. TCRdb's version of the immuneACCESS table is confined to in-frame rearrangements and falls short of the full clone set. An unresolved V gene accounts for under half of the shortfall where checked; the remainder is of unknown origin. Clone size and the V and J calls come from that table; the DNA yielded D and trimming. This sample holds roughly 120,000 clones; about 93% were observed only once. Roughly 0.5% of the sample goes to the ten largest clones.

Comments on this clone: It has no known antigen specificity. No much larger clone is present one base from it, and per-base qualities are unavailable.

This receptor was identified in a human donor who received an intestinal transplant. This chain is built from TRBV5-1 and TRBJ1-1, with the D gene uncertain. Here the sequenced sample was unstimulated CD8+ T cells sorted from spleen or lymph node cells, taken before intestinal transplant. In nucleotide form, the sequence is TGCGCCAGCAGCTTGTATCCAGGATCGAACACTGAAGCTTTCTTT. Its protein product is CASSLYPGSNTEAFF.